The 28 T cell receptor beta chains in this list originate from one sample, sequenced in a study of blood T cell repertoires in COVID-19. Profiling relied on immunoSEQ multiplex PCR, and the TCRdb table lists in-frame clones only, not all of them. The table records 200,000 to 250,000 clones, about 79% of them present only once. Sequencing input: peripheral blood. The receptors originated from a human donor in a cohort sampled during active COVID-19.

On this clone itself: Compared with germline, one end of the junction differs, possibly owing to a read error. The CDR3 region has the DNA TGTGCTAGCAGCCGTAGGACCCGGGACAGGGGCCAAGAGACCCAGTACTTC. This codes for CASSRRTRDRGQETQYF. V and J are TRBV7-7 and TRBJ2-5; 10 bases align to TRBD1. The CDR3 has 17 amino acids. Germline CDR1 reads SSHAT; CDR2 reads FNYEAQ (reference sequence).

The V call is TRBV28, the J call TRBJ2-1; possibly TRBD2 for D (5 bases). Deletions cut 2 bases from V and 12 bases from J, with 14 bases between. Germline-derived CDR1 and CDR2 are MDHEN and SYDVKM. The CDR3 runs to 13 residues. CDR3 sequence (DNA): TGTGCCAGCAGTTTAGACACTCGTGCGGGGCAGTTCTTC. Residues: CASSLDTRAGQFF.

This clone was seen once. The chain employs TRBV3-1 (or the pseudogene TRBV3-2) and TRBJ1-2; tentative D call: TRBD1 (6 bases). Germline loops: CDR1 LGHDT, CDR2 YNNKEL (reference sequence). This CDR3 has 13 residues. V was clipped by 2 bases and J by 7 bases, with 11 bases between them. The CDR3 sequence: CASSQKGGSGYTF. The CDR3 DNA follows: TGTGCCAGCAGCCAAAAGGGGGGGAGTGGCTACACCTTC.

This chain joins TRBV19 and TRBJ2-1; 14 nucleotides align to TRBD2. The CDR3 extends over 18 amino acids. With V trimmed by 3 bases and J by 2 bases, 6 bases remained unmatched. Looked up from germline, CDR1 is LNHDA and CDR2 is SQIVND (reference sequence). CDR3 in DNA: TGTGCCAGTAGTATCGGGACTAGCGGGAGTTCGGCCTACAATGAGCAGTTCTTC. Its protein product is CASSIGTSGSSAYNEQFF.

The count of this clone is one. The chain couples TRBV27 to TRBJ1-2; the D is unclear. In germline, CDR1 is MNHEY, CDR2 SMNVEV (reference sequence). This CDR3 spans 14 amino acids. V was trimmed by 6 bases and J by 4 bases, leaving 15 bases between them. In DNA, the CDR3 is TGTGCCAGCAGCCCCCCTGGAGGGAGCTATGGCTACACCTTC. Protein product: CASSPPGGSYGYTF.

The chain combines TRBV28 with TRBJ2-3; 10 nucleotides match TRBD1. The ends lost 3 bases at V and 1 base at J; junction bases unmatched: 4. The CDR3 sequence is 16 residues long. Per germline, CDR1 MDHEN and CDR2 SYDVKM. DNA for the CDR3: TGTGCCAGCAGTTTCCGACAGGGGGCAGGCACAGATACGCAGTATTTT. Translating gives CASSFRQGAGTDTQYF.

The chain combines TRBV29-1 with TRBJ1-4; TRBD1 is a possible D gene (5 bases). The CDR3 is made up of 12 amino acids. Trimming removed 4 bases at V and 6 bases at J, with 9 bases between. Germline lookup yields CDR1 SQVTM and CDR2 ANQGSEA. Here the CDR3 reads CSVAAGYEKLFF. For the CDR3, the DNA is TGCAGCGTTGCGGCAGGGTATGAAAAACTGTTTTTT. The full variable domain, its missing parts supplied by reference TRBV29-1 and TRBJ1-4, is SAVISQKPSRDICQRGTSLTIQCQVDSQVTMMFWYRQQPGQSLTLIATANQGSEATYESGFVIDKFPISRPNLTFSTLTVSNMSPEDSSIYLCSVAAGYEKLFFGSGTQLSVL.

The rearrangement uses TRBV11-2 and TRBJ2-5; TRBD2 agrees at 10 bases. The CDR3 runs to 16 residues. Trimming at V came to 3 bases and at J to 2 bases, leaving 6 bases not matched to a gene. CDR1 is SGHAT, CDR2 FQNNGV, per germline. The CDR3 reads CASSLAGTSAQETQYF. The CDR3 DNA follows: TGTGCCAGCAGCTTGGCCGGGACTAGCGCTCAAGAGACCCAGTACTTC.

The V and J genes are TRBV28 and TRBJ2-3; D gene uncertain. CDR3 size: 13 residues. CDR1 is MDHEN, CDR2 SYDVKM, per germline. Trimming cost V 6 bases and J 5 bases, with 12 bases left between them. CDR3 nucleotide sequence: TGTGCCAGCAGGGCCCTAGGAGAAGATACGCAGTATTTT. Protein product: CASRALGEDTQYF. The variable domain in full, with the rest retrieved from reference TRBV28 and TRBJ2-3, is DVKVTQSSRYLVKRTGEKVFLECVQDMDHENMFWYRQDPGLGLRLIYFSYDVKMKEKGDIPEGYSVSREKKERFSLILESASTNQTSMYLCASRALGEDTQYFGPGTRLTVL.

The V call is TRBV30, the J call TRBJ1-1; D is possibly TRBD1 (5 bases). Germline CDR1 GTSNPN, CDR2 SVGIG (reference sequence). The ends were cut back, 4 bases at V and 3 bases at J, with 15 bases in the middle. This CDR3 region has 14 residues. CDR3 sequence reads: CAWIGRVLDTEAFF. CDR3 sequence (DNA): TGTGCCTGGATCGGCAGGGTATTAGACACTGAAGCTTTCTTT.

The rearrangement joins TRBV2 to TRBJ2-7, with TRBD1 as a possible D gene (6 bases). Trimming took off 3 bases at V and 2 bases at J, with 11 bases between the two ends. CDR3 size: 14 residues. CDR1 is SNHLY, CDR2 FYNNEI, per germline. The CDR3 loop is CASSDSTGTYEQYF. The CDR3, as DNA: TGTGCCAGCAGTGATTCGACAGGCACCTACGAGCAGTACTTC.

The gene calls are TRBV6-5 and TRBJ2-7; 13 bases map to TRBD2. CDR1 and CDR2 (germline): MNHEY, SVGAGI. After removal of 6 bases from V and 3 bases from J, the junction contained 2 bases not matched to a gene. The CDR3 runs to 14 residues. CDR3: CASRRTSGSYEQYF. In DNA, the CDR3 is TGTGCCAGCAGGAGGACTAGCGGGAGCTACGAGCAGTACTTC.

This clone was counted a few times. The genes are TRBV27 and TRBJ1-2, with 7 bases matching TRBD1. Trimming took 6 bases from V and 7 from J; bases not matched to a gene: 14. CDR1 is MNHEY, CDR2 SMNVEV, per germline (reference sequence). This CDR3 spans 15 amino acids. CDR3 coding DNA: TGTGCCAGCAGAATGGCAGGGGGTACTTTTGGTGGCTACACCTTC. As protein: CASRMAGGTFGGYTF.

The V call is TRBV3-1 (or the pseudogene TRBV3-2), the J call TRBJ2-1; TRBD2 agrees at 11 bases. The CDR3 has 15 amino acids. Germline-derived CDR1 and CDR2 are LGHDT and YNNKEL (reference sequence). After removal of 2 bases from V and 7 bases from J, the junction contained 4 bases not matched to a gene. The CDR3 protein is CASSQLAGGSNEQFF. The CDR3 DNA follows: TGTGCCAGCAGCCAACTAGCGGGAGGTTCGAATGAGCAGTTCTTC.

CDR3 protein: CASSRGGGRTDTQYF. DNA for the CDR3: TGTGCCAGTAGTCGGGGTGGGGGCAGAACAGATACGCAGTATTTT. J is TRBJ2-3 and V is TRBV19; D possibly corresponds to TRBD1 (6 bases). The CDR3 runs to 15 residues. Germline assignment: CDR1 LNHDA and CDR2 SQIVND (reference sequence). V lost 5 bases to trimming and J lost 3 bases, with 15 bases between them.

The chain uses TRBV7-9 and TRBJ2-1; 8 positions match TRBD2. Germline V gene lookup returns CDR1 SEHNR and CDR2 FQNEAQ (reference sequence). The junction had 4 bases not matched to a gene; V was cut back by 3 bases and J by 0 bases. This CDR3 is built from 16 residues. DNA of the CDR3: TGTGCCAGCAGCTTGATGCGGGAGGTCTCCTACAATGAGCAGTTCTTC. As protein: CASSLMREVSYNEQFF.

This clone was picked up a small number of times. This chain links TRBV30 with TRBJ2-6; D gene ambiguous. Germline V gives CDR1 GTSNPN, CDR2 SVGIG (reference sequence). This CDR3 region has 14 residues. V was pared by 3 bases and J by 0 bases, with 6 bases between. The CDR3 region has the DNA TGTGCCTGGAGAGAGAGCTCTGGGGCCAACGTCCTGACTTTC. Translating it yields CAWRESSGANVLTF.

The genes are TRBV3-1 (or the pseudogene TRBV3-2) and TRBJ2-7; 8 nucleotides line up with TRBD1. This CDR3 contains 12 residues. Germline V gene lookup returns CDR1 LGHDT and CDR2 YNNKEL (reference sequence). After removal of 7 bases from V and 4 bases from J, the junction contained 3 bases not matched to a gene. CDR3 in amino acids: CASTRQGYEQYF. In DNA form, the CDR3 reads TGTGCCAGCACCCGACAGGGGTACGAGCAGTACTTC.

The chain recombines TRBV7-8 with TRBJ2-2; 7 positions agree with TRBD1. The germline V gene has CDR1 SGHVS and CDR2 FQNEAQ. V was pared by 9 bases and J by 6 bases, with 7 bases of the junction left unmatched. CDR3 length: 13 residues. For the CDR3, the DNA is TGTGCCAGTAGAGGACAGGCGGCCGGGGAGCTGTTTTTT. It translates to CASRGQAAGELFF.

CDR3 sequence: CASSFRRIKNTEAFF. The DNA of the CDR3 is TGTGCCAGCAGTTTTCGGAGGATAAAAAACACTGAAGCTTTCTTT. V is TRBV28 and J is TRBJ1-1; D is uncertain. CDR3 length equals 15 residues. Germline CDR1 and CDR2: MDHEN and SYDVKM. The V gene lost 3 bases and the J gene lost 2 bases, with 13 bases spanning the gap.

V is TRBV7-9 and J is TRBJ2-7, with D possibly being TRBD1 or TRBD2 (5 bases each). Germline-derived CDR1 and CDR2 are SEHNR and FQNEAQ (reference sequence). CDR3 length: 12 residues. Trimming took 5 bases from V and 5 from J, leaving 10 bases between them. CDR3 nucleotides: TGTGCCAGCAGCAGGGACGGTAACGAGCAGTACTTC. Translating gives CASSRDGNEQYF.

The gene calls are TRBV28 and TRBJ2-3; TRBD2 aligns across 8 bases. Germline-derived CDR1 and CDR2 are MDHEN and SYDVKM. The V segment lost 4 bases and the J segment 4 bases; nucleotides outside the gene matches: 10. CDR3 length: 16 residues. This chain's CDR3 is CASSSSGSSSADTQYF. DNA for the CDR3: TGTGCCAGCAGTTCAAGCGGGAGTAGTTCCGCAGATACGCAGTATTTT.

The chain is built from TRBV3-1 (or the pseudogene TRBV3-2) and TRBJ2-2, with D hard to call. The germline V gene encodes CDR1 LGHDT and CDR2 YNNKEL (reference sequence). The CDR3 runs to 15 residues. V lost 3 bases, J lost 2 bases, and 10 bases lay in between. The CDR3: CASSHWAVNTGELFF. The CDR3 DNA follows: TGTGCCAGCAGCCATTGGGCCGTCAACACCGGGGAGCTGTTTTTT.

As DNA, the CDR3 is TGTGCCTGGAGTGGCTACGGGAACTACGAGCAGTACTTC. This sequence encodes CAWSGYGNYEQYF. V is TRBV30 and J is TRBJ2-7, with D perhaps TRBD2 (5 bases). V was clipped by 1 base and J by 3 bases, with 10 bases between them. The CDR3 is 13 residues long. The V gene's germline CDR1 is GTSNPN and CDR2 SVGIG (reference sequence).

The V call is TRBV10-1, the J call TRBJ1-1; 7 nucleotides agree with TRBD1. The CDR3 runs to 14 residues. The germline V gene encodes CDR1 WNHNN and CDR2 SYGVQD (reference sequence). V shed 6 bases, J shed 5 bases, and the junction held 9 bases outside the gene matches. The CDR3 protein is CASSPGTEFTEAFF. The CDR3 DNA is TGCGCCAGCAGCCCCGGGACAGAATTTACTGAAGCTTTCTTT.

The genes are TRBV29-1 and TRBJ1-1, with 7 nucleotides matching TRBD1. Germline V gene lookup returns CDR1 SQVTM and CDR2 ANQGSEA. The CDR3 contains 13 residues. The junction had 6 bases not matched to a gene; V was cut back by 6 bases and J by 2 bases. Written as DNA, the CDR3 is TGCAGCGTGGGTTGGGACAGAAACACTGAAGCTTTCTTT. Translating it yields CSVGWDRNTEAFF.

The chain recombines TRBV19 with TRBJ2-3; D is possibly TRBD2 (5 bases). Trimming removed 6 bases from V and 2 bases from J, with 15 bases in between. CDR1 LNHDA and CDR2 SQIVND come from the germline V gene (reference sequence). The CDR3 has 15 amino acids. CDR3 in amino acids: CASRGSATSTDTQYF. CDR3 sequence (DNA): TGTGCCAGTAGGGGTAGCGCAACCTCCACAGATACGCAGTATTTT.

V gene TRBV19 combines with J gene TRBJ2-3, with a possible D match to TRBD1 (5 bases). The CDR3 is made up of 15 amino acids. Germline CDR1 is LNHDA and CDR2 is SQIVND (reference sequence). Trimming stripped 5 bases from V and 1 base from J, with 13 bases between. The CDR3 nucleotides read TGTGCCAGTAGTCCCAGGGTTTCCGGCACAGATACGCAGTATTTT. Residues: CASSPRVSGTDTQYF.